Listed below are T cell receptor beta chains from one sample, sequenced in a study of T cell repertoires in ileal Crohn's disease. Libraries were prepared by immunoSEQ multiplex PCR; TCRdb keeps only in-frame clonotypes and omits some of them. The sample carries about 3,900 clones, less than 85% recorded once. The sample taken for sequencing was ileal tissue. These receptors all stem from an adult with Crohn's disease. Both conserved end residues are part of each CDR3. A D gene is named only where the DNA matches it firmly. A clone size is listed for some rows: how often the clone was seen (once, few, many), or a class if it is expanded.

CDR3nt	CDR3aa	v_gene	abundance	j_gene	d_gene
TGTGCCAGCAGCTTAGTTGGACAGGGAACAGATACGCAGTATTTT	CASSLVGQGTDTQYF	TRBV7-2	-	TRBJ2-3	TRBD1
TGCGCCAGTCTTCGGTGGGCTTATGGCTACACCTTC	CASLRWAYGYTF	TRBV10-1	-	TRBJ1-2	-
TGTGCCAGCAGAACGACACAGGGGAATGGCTACACCTTC	CASRTTQGNGYTF	TRBV28	-	TRBJ1-2	TRBD1
TGCAGCGTTGAAGCCAGTGGGGGGAGGTACACTGAAGCTTTCTTT	CSVEASGGRYTEAFF	TRBV29-1	-	TRBJ1-1	-
TGTGCCTGGAAGTTTCTAAGACAGGGGGTGGTTGAAGCTTTCTTT	CAWKFLRQGVVEAFF	TRBV30	-	TRBJ1-1	TRBD1
TGTGCCAGCAGTGCAGGCCACCAGGGCGAGCAGTACTTC	CASSAGHQGEQYF	TRBV2	-	TRBJ2-7	-
TGTGCCAGCAGCGTTCAGGGGGGCGAGCAGTACTTC	CASSVQGGEQYF	TRBV9	-	TRBJ2-7	-
TGTGCCAGGGGACAGGGAAAAAGGGGGTGGGGCACCGGGGAGCTGTTTTTT	CARGQGKRGWGTGELFF	TRBV19	-	TRBJ2-2	TRBD1
TGTGCCAGCAGTGAATATGGGACAGCTAATCAGCCCCAGCATTTT	CASSEYGTANQPQHF	TRBV6-1	-	TRBJ1-5	TRBD1
TGCGCCAGCAGCCCCTCCGGGGGGGCCGAGGAGACCCAGTACTTC	CASSPSGGAEETQYF	TRBV5-1	few	TRBJ2-5	TRBD2
TGTGCCAGCAGCTTACGGGGGAACACTGAAGCTTTCTTT	CASSLRGNTEAFF	TRBV7-2	-	TRBJ1-1	-
TGTGCTAGTAACAGGGAAACGGCTGAAGCTTTCTTT	CASNRETAEAFF	TRBV12-5	-	TRBJ1-1	-
TGTGCCAGCAGGGGACAGGGGGTAAGGACTGAGCAGTTCTTC	CASRGQGVRTEQFF	TRBV6-5	-	TRBJ2-1	TRBD1
TGTGCCTGCGACAGGGGGATGAACACTGAAGCTTTCTTT	CACDRGMNTEAFF	TRBV30	once	TRBJ1-1	TRBD1
TGCGCCAGCAGCTTGGGCGTTAGCGGGGGGGCCAAAGAGACCCAGTACTTC	CASSLGVSGGAKETQYF	TRBV5-1	-	TRBJ2-5	TRBD2
TGTGCCAGCAGTCCAACCTCCGGGACTAGAGTTCGCAATGAGCAGTTCTTC	CASSPTSGTRVRNEQFF	TRBV27	-	TRBJ2-1	TRBD2
TGTGCCACCAGCAGAGAGATCTATGGGGGGGCGAAAAACACCATATATTTT	CATSREIYGGAKNTIYF	TRBV15	-	TRBJ1-3	-
TGTGCCAGCAGTGAGGTTCGCTCCTTCGGTAGCGGACTCTACTACGAGCAGTACTTC	CASSEVRSFGSGLYYEQYF	TRBV6-1	-	TRBJ2-7	-
TGTGCCAGTAGTCCTGGACTAGCGGGCCAAGAGACCCAGTACTTC	CASSPGLAGQETQYF	TRBV19	-	TRBJ2-5	TRBD2
TGTGCCAGCAGCTTAGGGGCGGGGCTAGCCAAAAACATTCAGTACTTC	CASSLGAGLAKNIQYF	TRBV7-2	-	TRBJ2-4	-
TGTGCCAGCAGTGACTCGACAGGGGGTAATTCACCCCTCCACTTT	CASSDSTGGNSPLHF	TRBV6-4	-	TRBJ1-6	TRBD1
TGTGCCAGCGAAAGGGCAGGGGCGGCTGAAAAACTGTTTTTT	CASERAGAAEKLFF	TRBV7-2	-	TRBJ1-4	-
TGCGCCAGCATCCACACAGATACGCAGTATTTT	CASIHTDTQYF	TRBV5-1	once	TRBJ2-3	-
TGTGCCAGCAGCCCTAACCCGCGGGGTGAAGCTTTCTTT	CASSPNPRGEAFF	TRBV11-3	-	TRBJ1-1	-
TGTGCCAGCAGTGAGGTTCGCTCCTTCGGTAGCGGACTCTACTACGAGCAGTACTTC	CASSEVRSFGSGLYYEQYF	TRBV6-1	once	TRBJ2-7	-
TGCGCCAGCAGCCTCCGGACAGGGGAGAGTGGCGAAAAACTGTTTTTT	CASSLRTGESGEKLFF	TRBV5-1	-	TRBJ1-4	TRBD1
TGTGCCAGCTCACCGCAACAGACGGTAGCCTACGAGCAGTACTTC	CASSPQQTVAYEQYF	TRBV18	-	TRBJ2-7	-
TGTGCCAGCAGTTACCATACAGGGTACACCGGGGAGCTGTTTTTT	CASSYHTGYTGELFF	TRBV6-5	-	TRBJ2-2	-
TGTGCCATCAGTGAGCCCTCAGATGGCTACACCTTC	CAISEPSDGYTF	TRBV10-3	-	TRBJ1-2	-
TGTGCCAGCACCATGTCACAGGGGAGGTCCGAGACCCAGTACTTC	CASTMSQGRSETQYF	TRBV6-5	once	TRBJ2-5	-
TGTGCCAGCTCACCCCGACAGGATTTGAACACTGAAGCTTTCTTT	CASSPRQDLNTEAFF	TRBV18	-	TRBJ1-1	-
TGTGCCAGCAGATCCCCGGGAAAGGCCTACGAGCAGTACTTC	CASRSPGKAYEQYF	TRBV9	-	TRBJ2-7	-
TGTGCCAGCAGCTCTACAGGGCTGGAGACCCAGTACTTC	CASSSTGLETQYF	TRBV13	-	TRBJ2-5	-